Following are 5 T cell receptor beta chains from one sample sequenced in a study of T cell responses to AZD1222 COVID-19 vaccine. The protocol was immunoSEQ multiplex PCR, while the TCRdb copy is restricted to in-frame clones and leaves out a portion. This sample carries 100,000 to 150,000 clones, 85% to 90% of them seen once, and the ten largest clones take about 7.1%. Source: peripheral blood, taken 28 days after the second AZD1222 dose. The receptor source for this set is an adult who received the AZD1222 COVID-19 vaccine.

V usage is TRBV4-1 and J usage is TRBJ2-7; D uncertain. The V end lost 4 bases, the J end lost 3 bases, and 13 bases lay between the germline ends. CDR1 is MGHRA, CDR2 YSYEKL, per germline. The CDR3 sequence is 14 residues long. CDR3 residues: CASSPEDNYYEQYF. The CDR3 nucleotides read TGCGCCAGCAGCCCCGAAGACAACTACTACGAGCAGTACTTC.

This clone was seen more than once but under ten times. The chain combines TRBV6-2 or TRBV6-3 with TRBJ1-1; D remains ambiguous. In germline, CDR1 is MNHEY, CDR2 SVGEGT. With 4 bases removed from V and 4 bases from J, the gap between germline ends came to 7 bases. This CDR3 region has 12 residues. The CDR3: CASSWPSTEAFF. CDR3 bases: TGTGCCAGCAGTTGGCCGAGCACTGAAGCTTTCTTT.

The chain has TRBV11-3 and TRBJ1-6, with D uncertain. This CDR3 region has 13 residues. V was trimmed by 5 bases and J by 9 bases, leaving 11 bases between them. Germline CDR1 is SGHNT and CDR2 is YENEEA. CDR3 DNA sequence: TGTGCCAGCAGCGCGACGTGGACTTCACCCCTCCACTTT. Its protein product is CASSATWTSPLHF.

This clone was seen once. The rearrangement links TRBV4-2 to TRBJ1-1, with D hard to call. CDR1 is LGHNA, CDR2 YNFKEQ, per germline. The CDR3 has 13 amino acids. Trimming removed 4 bases from V and 0 bases from J, with 6 bases in between. In DNA, the CDR3 is TGTGCCAGCAGCCGAACCCTGAACACTGAAGCTTTCTTT. Amino acids: CASSRTLNTEAFF.

This chain links TRBV5-4 with TRBJ2-7; 10 bases are a match to TRBD2. Germline CDR1 SGHNT, CDR2 YYREEE (reference sequence). Losses at the gene ends were 2 bases for V and 3 bases for J; bases not matched to a gene: 5. This CDR3 has 15 residues. This CDR3 reads CASSFPSGSLYEQYF. The CDR3 bases are TGTGCCAGCAGCTTTCCTAGCGGGAGTCTCTACGAGCAGTACTTC.